This T cell receptor (beta chain) was obtained from a study of T-cell reconstitution after alpha-beta-depleted transplantation in children. TCRbeta library construction was performed incorporating unique molecular identifiers. From the PCR reads, TCRdb called clonotypes with MiXCR, one entry per CDR3 protein. The data hold roughly 500,000 distinct CDR3 sequences, with about a sixth observed a single time. This clonotype was counted a single time. The CDR3 loop spans 15 amino acids. With V trimmed by 1 base and J by 0 bases, 3 bases remained unmatched. The source of this sequence is a human donor who donated a stem cell graft to a child with acute lymphoblastic leukemia. The sequencing used PBMCs from the stem cell graft donor, collected from the stem cell graft. The chain combines TRBV12-3 or TRBV12-4 with TRBJ2-7; 7 nucleotides match TRBD1. CDR3 sequence reads: CASSLGDSGSYEQYF. Written as DNA, the CDR3 is TGTGCCAGCAGTTTAGGGGACAGCGGCTCCTACGAGCAGTACTTC.